The present TCR beta chain was sequenced within a study of CD8+CD57+ T cells in acquired aplastic anemia. Regarding the study as a whole: A set of about 28 CD8+ CDR3 sequences was shared between patients and controls, and these sequences appeared highly expressed in patients.

Patients picked for sequencing had shown CD8+CD57+ cell expansion detected by flow cytometry. The template used for profiling TCR beta VDJ and CDR3 was genomic DNA. Using its own MiXCR run on the reads, TCRdb lists one record per CDR3 protein. The sample contains 150,000 to 200,000 distinct CDR3 sequences, less than 50% of which appear only once. The V and J ends lost 4 bases and 0 bases respectively, with 10 bases between them. The CDR3 consists of 15 residues. Germline V gene data show CDR1 as SGHVT and CDR2 as SQSDAQ. This clonotype showed up many times. Its antigen is still unknown. The genes are TRBV7-4 and TRBJ1-5; D not certain. Sequences were obtained from sorted CD4+, CD8+, or CD8+CD57+ T cells (not recorded which) from PBMCs. This receptor was taken from a human donor with aplastic anemia. The CDR3 DNA sequence: TGTGCCAGCAGCTCACCTTTGGATAGCAATCAGCCCCAGCATTTT. Translation gives CASSSPLDSNQPQHF.